Below are 13 T cell receptor beta chains sequenced from a single sample in a study of blood T cell repertoires in COVID-19. Only in-frame clones appear in the TCRdb table, and some are missing; sequencing was by immunoSEQ multiplex PCR. The sample carries around 300,000 clones, 89% recorded once. The specimen was peripheral blood. All receptors come from a man in his forties or fifties with acute or convalescent COVID-19.

The J gene is TRBJ1-2, the V gene TRBV5-6; a weak D match, TRBD1 (6 bases). The germline CDR1 and CDR2 sequences are SGHDT and YYEEEE. This CDR3 is 13 amino acids long. Trimming removed 4 bases from V and 6 bases from J, with 13 bases in between. The CDR3 nucleotides read TGTGCCAGCAGCACCACAGGGAGCCATGGCTACACCTTC. Encoded protein: CASSTTGSHGYTF.

The CDR3 sequence is CASSSSDSGDQPQHF. As DNA, the CDR3 is TGTGCCAGCAGCTCGTCCGACAGTGGAGATCAGCCCCAGCATTTT. The chain has TRBV7-8 and TRBJ1-5; tentative D call: TRBD1 (5 bases). Trimming pared 4 bases from V and 5 bases from J, leaving 15 bases between. The CDR3 covers 15 residues. CDR1 and CDR2 from the germline V gene are SGHVS and FQNEAQ.

This chain links TRBV5-1 with TRBJ1-1; unclear D gene. Germline V gene lookup returns CDR1 SGHRS and CDR2 YFSETQ. Trimming cost V 0 bases and J 1 base, with 10 bases left between them. This CDR3 is 15 amino acids long. The DNA of the CDR3 is TGCGCCAGCAGCTTGGCCGAGACGGGGAACACTGAAGCTTTCTTT. As protein: CASSLAETGNTEAFF.

The chain is built from TRBV27 and TRBJ1-2; D is possibly TRBD1 (5 bases). Germline assignment: CDR1 MNHEY and CDR2 SMNVEV (reference sequence). The CDR3 sequence is 14 residues long. Trimming cost V 6 bases and J 7 bases, with 18 bases left between them. The chain's CDR3 is CASSRGVKMSGYTF. The CDR3 DNA reads as TGTGCCAGCAGCCGGGGGGTAAAAATGAGTGGCTACACCTTC.

This chain uses TRBV12-3 or TRBV12-4 with TRBJ1-2, with D possibly being TRBD1 (5 bases). The CDR3 is 12 residues long. V lost 6 bases, J lost 3 bases, and 8 bases lay in between. The CDR3 bases are TGTGCCAGCAGCAGGGAAGACTATGGCTACACCTTC. Translation: CASSREDYGYTF.

In DNA, the CDR3 is TGTGCCAGCAGTTACTGGCAGTCGGGAAACGAGCAGTACTTC. Its translation: CASSYWQSGNEQYF. The chain joins TRBV6-5 to TRBJ2-7; D possibly corresponds to TRBD2 (5 bases). This CDR3 spans 14 amino acids. CDR1 is MNHEY, CDR2 SVGAGI, per germline. V lost 1 base to trimming and J lost 5 bases, with 12 bases between them.

V is TRBV2 and J is TRBJ1-5, with no clear D. The CDR3 runs 14 residues. Trimming took 4 bases from V and 4 from J, leaving 11 bases between them. The V gene's germline CDR1 is SNHLY and CDR2 FYNNEI. CDR3 sequence (DNA): TGTGCCAGCAGTGCGGACGGGATGAATCAGCCCCAGCATTTT. It yields the protein CASSADGMNQPQHF. Complete variable domain (other parts from reference TRBV2 and TRBJ1-5): EPEVTQTPSHQVTQMGQEVILRCVPISNHLYFYWYRQILGQKVEFLVSFYNNEISEKSEIFDDQFSVERPDGSNFTLKIRSTKLEDSAMYFCASSADGMNQPQHFGDGTRLSIL.

The rearrangement uses TRBV19 and TRBJ1-5, with 8 bases that match TRBD1. The CDR3 runs to 15 residues. Per germline, CDR1 LNHDA and CDR2 SQIVND (reference sequence). V shed 6 bases, J shed 6 bases, and the junction held 10 bases outside the gene matches. CDR3 sequence (DNA): TGTGCCAGTAGCGCCGGGACAGGCGTGGTTCAGCCCCAGCATTTT. Translating it yields CASSAGTGVVQPQHF.

About this clone: The identical CDR3 is also encoded by other nucleotide sequences in the sample. V and J are TRBV19 and TRBJ2-5; 9 bases map to TRBD1. The V segment lost 6 bases and the J segment 4 bases; nucleotides outside the gene matches: 6. CDR1 and CDR2 from the germline V gene are LNHDA and SQIVND (reference sequence). There are 14 residues in the CDR3. For the CDR3, the DNA is TGTGCCAGTAGGGACAGGGGCCGGGGAGAGACCCAGTACTTC. Encoded protein: CASRDRGRGETQYF.

This chain joins TRBV10-3 and TRBJ1-3, with D perhaps matching TRBD1 (5 bases). The ends were cut back, 3 bases at V and 0 bases at J, with 15 bases in the middle. CDR1 ENHRY and CDR2 SYGVKD come from the germline V gene. This CDR3 has 17 residues. CDR3 nucleotide sequence: TGTGCCATCAGTGACGGGGGTTACCTCAGCTCTGGAAACACCATATATTTT. Amino acid sequence: CAISDGGYLSSGNTIYF.

The chain uses TRBV12-3 or TRBV12-4 and TRBJ1-2, with D unclear. The ends were cut back, 5 bases at V and 4 bases at J, with 11 bases in the middle. There are 13 residues in the CDR3. This CDR3 is CASSPQVAYGYTF. The CDR3 nucleotides read TGTGCCAGCAGTCCCCAAGTGGCCTATGGCTACACCTTC.

V and J are TRBV5-1 and TRBJ2-5, with D possibly TRBD2 on 7 matching bases. Germline V gene sequence: CDR1 SGHRS, CDR2 YFSETQ. The CDR3 has 13 residues. V was trimmed by 4 bases and J by 4 bases, leaving 11 bases between them. The CDR3 is CASSDRGAETQYF. The CDR3 DNA is TGCGCCAGCAGCGACCGGGGGGCAGAGACCCAGTACTTC.

The CDR3 is CSVGDRGPTEAFF. For the CDR3, the DNA is TGCAGCGTTGGTGACAGGGGTCCCACTGAAGCTTTCTTT. The rearrangement joins TRBV29-1 to TRBJ1-1, with TRBD1 matching 8 bases. Trimming at V came to 4 bases and at J to 4 bases, leaving 5 bases not matched to a gene. The CDR3 length is 13 residues. Looked up from germline, CDR1 is SQVTM and CDR2 is ANQGSEA.